A selection of T cell receptor beta chains follows, all from one sample in a study of T cell responses to AZD1222 COVID-19 vaccine. Repertoires were generated with immunoSEQ multiplex PCR, while TCRdb's copy carries only in-frame clones and drops some. The sample has roughly 110,000 clones; around 91% are singletons. Specimen: peripheral blood, collected on day 0 of AZD1222 vaccination. The origin of the receptors is an adult in good health. CDR3s include the opening cysteine and the closing phenylalanine or tryptophan. Fields, in order: D gene, V gene, J gene, clone size, CDR3 DNA, CDR3 protein. The D gene is left open where the match is weak. Clone size is shown for a subset of rows, as once, few, many or a class of expanded clone.

d_call: NA
v_call: TRBV6-1
j_call: TRBJ2-2
clone_size: NA
cdr3_nt: TGTGCCAGCAGTGAAGCCAGGGTTGGGGAGCTGTTTTTT
cdr3_aa: CASSEARVGELFF

d_call: TRBD2
v_call: TRBV10-3
j_call: TRBJ2-1
clone_size: NA
cdr3_nt: TGTGCCATCAGTGAAAAACGATCGACCGGGACTAGCGGAAACAATGAGCAGTTCTTC
cdr3_aa: CAISEKRSTGTSGNNEQFF

d_call: NA
v_call: TRBV6-1
j_call: TRBJ2-3
clone_size: NA
cdr3_nt: TGTGCCAGCAGTGAAGACCTTACACGTAGCACAGATACGCAGTATTTT
cdr3_aa: CASSEDLTRSTDTQYF

d_call: NA
v_call: TRBV4-3
j_call: TRBJ2-5
clone_size: NA
cdr3_nt: TGCGCCAGCAGCCAAGGCCGGACACGAGAGACCCAGTACTTC
cdr3_aa: CASSQGRTRETQYF

d_call: TRBD1
v_call: TRBV6-2/TRBV6-3
j_call: TRBJ2-1
clone_size: NA
cdr3_nt: TGTGCCAGCAGTTACTACGGGGGACAGGCCGACGATGAGCAGTTCTTC
cdr3_aa: CASSYYGGQADDEQFF

d_call: TRBD2
v_call: TRBV4-2
j_call: TRBJ2-7
clone_size: medium-sized
cdr3_nt: TGTGCCAGCAGCCAGGGAACTAGCGGGGAGTCCTACGAGCAGTACTTC
cdr3_aa: CASSQGTSGESYEQYF

d_call: TRBD1
v_call: TRBV6-2/TRBV6-3
j_call: TRBJ1-2
clone_size: NA
cdr3_nt: TGTGCCAGCAGTTACGGGCAGGGACAGGGGATTTCGAGCTATGGCTACACCTTC
cdr3_aa: CASSYGQGQGISSYGYTF

d_call: TRBD1
v_call: TRBV2
j_call: TRBJ1-6
clone_size: once
cdr3_nt: TGTGCCAGCAGTGCCCTGACAGGGGGTAATTCACCCCTCCACTTT
cdr3_aa: CASSALTGGNSPLHF

d_call: NA
v_call: TRBV7-2
j_call: TRBJ2-7
clone_size: NA
cdr3_nt: TGTGCCAGCAGCTTAGTACAGAGCTCCTACGAGCAGTACTTC
cdr3_aa: CASSLVQSSYEQYF

d_call: NA
v_call: TRBV3-1/TRBV3-2
j_call: TRBJ1-2
clone_size: NA
cdr3_nt: TGTGCCAGCAGCCAAGCGTCCGGACAGACCCTACACCTCTATGGCTACACCTTC
cdr3_aa: CASSQASGQTLHLYGYTF

d_call: NA
v_call: TRBV7-2
j_call: TRBJ1-4
clone_size: NA
cdr3_nt: TGTGCCAGCAGATCCCCGGGGGGTGATGAAAAACTGTTTTTT
cdr3_aa: CASRSPGGDEKLFF

d_call: TRBD1
v_call: TRBV10-3
j_call: TRBJ1-6
clone_size: NA
cdr3_nt: TGTGCCGCGTCCCCCCGGACAGGGTTTTATTCACCCCTCCACTTT
cdr3_aa: CAASPRTGFYSPLHF

d_call: NA
v_call: TRBV12-3/TRBV12-4
j_call: TRBJ2-1
clone_size: NA
cdr3_nt: TGTGCCAGCAGTTTTGAATCCGGTGAGCAGTTCTTC
cdr3_aa: CASSFESGEQFF

d_call: NA
v_call: TRBV19
j_call: TRBJ2-4
clone_size: NA
cdr3_nt: TGTGCCAGTAGTATATCTAGGGCTTGGTCAAAAAACATTCAGTACTTC
cdr3_aa: CASSISRAWSKNIQYF

d_call: TRBD2
v_call: TRBV10-3
j_call: TRBJ2-3
clone_size: NA
cdr3_nt: TGTGCCATCGGGCTAGCGGGGAGCACAGATACGCAGTATTTT
cdr3_aa: CAIGLAGSTDTQYF

d_call: NA
v_call: TRBV7-2
j_call: TRBJ1-4
clone_size: NA
cdr3_nt: TGTGCCAGCAGCCTCCGGTGGGGGTTGGATGAAAAACTGTTTTTT
cdr3_aa: CASSLRWGLDEKLFF

d_call: NA
v_call: TRBV6-2/TRBV6-3
j_call: TRBJ1-6
clone_size: NA
cdr3_nt: TGTGCCAGCAGTTCAATAAACCTGGAGGATTCACCCCTCCACTTT
cdr3_aa: CASSSINLEDSPLHF

d_call: NA
v_call: TRBV5-8
j_call: TRBJ1-5
clone_size: NA
cdr3_nt: TGTGCCAGCAGTACCGGTCCGGGGAGCAATCAGCCCCAGCATTTT
cdr3_aa: CASSTGPGSNQPQHF

d_call: TRBD1
v_call: TRBV7-9
j_call: TRBJ1-1
clone_size: NA
cdr3_nt: TGTGCCAGCAGCGCCGGGACAGGGAGGTTACAAGCTTTCTTT
cdr3_aa: CASSAGTGRLQAFF

d_call: NA
v_call: TRBV7-2
j_call: TRBJ2-7
clone_size: NA
cdr3_nt: TGTGCCAGCAGCTTAGCGGCCACAGGAACCTACGAGCAGTACTTC
cdr3_aa: CASSLAATGTYEQYF

d_call: NA
v_call: TRBV5-1
j_call: TRBJ1-6
clone_size: NA
cdr3_nt: TGCGCCAGCAGCCGGGACGGACGGCAAAATTCACCCCTCCACTTT
cdr3_aa: CASSRDGRQNSPLHF

d_call: NA
v_call: TRBV5-1
j_call: TRBJ2-7
clone_size: NA
cdr3_nt: TGCGCCAGCAGCTTGTCGGGGGCTAGAGTTCCTAGGTACTTC
cdr3_aa: CASSLSGARVPRYF

d_call: NA
v_call: TRBV3-1/TRBV3-2
j_call: TRBJ1-3
clone_size: NA
cdr3_nt: TGTGCCAGCAGCCAAGAATTCCCCCCCAGGGAGAGGTATTTT
cdr3_aa: CASSQEFPPRERYF

d_call: TRBD1
v_call: TRBV11-3
j_call: TRBJ2-7
clone_size: NA
cdr3_nt: TGTGCCAGCAGTCACCAGACTCGGGACAGATTCTACGAGCAGTACTTC
cdr3_aa: CASSHQTRDRFYEQYF

d_call: NA
v_call: TRBV7-2
j_call: TRBJ2-7
clone_size: NA
cdr3_nt: TGTGCCAGCAGCTTAGTGGGAATACAAACCTACGAGCAGTACTTC
cdr3_aa: CASSLVGIQTYEQYF

d_call: TRBD1
v_call: TRBV7-3
j_call: TRBJ1-2
clone_size: NA
cdr3_nt: TGTGCCAGCAGCGGGACAGGGGGCGTCGGCTACACCTTC
cdr3_aa: CASSGTGGVGYTF

d_call: TRBD2
v_call: TRBV29-1
j_call: TRBJ2-3
clone_size: NA
cdr3_nt: TGCAGCGTTCGGGTCGGGGGGGCTGATACGCAGTATTTT
cdr3_aa: CSVRVGGADTQYF

d_call: NA
v_call: TRBV4-3
j_call: TRBJ2-3
clone_size: NA
cdr3_nt: TGCGCCAGCAGCCAAGATCGAAGAACCGTATTCACAGATACGCAGTATTTT
cdr3_aa: CASSQDRRTVFTDTQYF

d_call: NA
v_call: TRBV2
j_call: TRBJ1-3
clone_size: few
cdr3_nt: TGTGCCAGCAGTGAGCTTGGGACCTCTGGAAACACCATATATTTT
cdr3_aa: CASSELGTSGNTIYF

d_call: NA
v_call: TRBV18
j_call: TRBJ2-7
clone_size: NA
cdr3_nt: TGTGCCAGCTCGTCACAGGGATCCGAAGACTACGAGCAGTACTTC
cdr3_aa: CASSSQGSEDYEQYF

d_call: NA
v_call: TRBV7-6
j_call: TRBJ1-1
clone_size: NA
cdr3_nt: TGTGCCAGCAGCCCACAAGACAGATTGAACACTGAAGCTTTCTTT
cdr3_aa: CASSPQDRLNTEAFF

d_call: NA
v_call: TRBV19
j_call: TRBJ1-3
clone_size: NA
cdr3_nt: TGTGCCAGCCTTGCCCCAGGGACGGGAAACACCATATATTTT
cdr3_aa: CASLAPGTGNTIYF

d_call: TRBD1
v_call: TRBV19
j_call: TRBJ1-2
clone_size: NA
cdr3_nt: TGTGCCAGTAGCCCCACCTTCAGGGGGGCGCGGGCCTATGGCTACACCTTC
cdr3_aa: CASSPTFRGARAYGYTF

d_call: NA
v_call: TRBV29-1
j_call: TRBJ2-1
clone_size: NA
cdr3_nt: TGCAGCGGTGGTCCCGGGTTAAGTAGCAATGAGCAGTTCTTC
cdr3_aa: CSGGPGLSSNEQFF

d_call: TRBD2
v_call: TRBV6-4
j_call: TRBJ2-3
clone_size: NA
cdr3_nt: TGTGCCAGCAGTGAAGAAGGGAGGGCAGATACGCAGTATTTT
cdr3_aa: CASSEEGRADTQYF

d_call: TRBD1
v_call: TRBV30
j_call: TRBJ2-2
clone_size: NA
cdr3_nt: TGTGCCTGGAGAAGGACAGGGACCGGGGAGCTGTTTTTT
cdr3_aa: CAWRRTGTGELFF

d_call: NA
v_call: TRBV19
j_call: TRBJ1-5
clone_size: NA
cdr3_nt: TGTGCCAGTAGCTGGACCCACAGCGGGCAGCCCCAGCATTTT
cdr3_aa: CASSWTHSGQPQHF

d_call: TRBD2
v_call: TRBV9
j_call: TRBJ2-5
clone_size: NA
cdr3_nt: TGTGCCAGCAGCGTCGCGGGGGGGCAACGGACGGAGACCCAGTACTTC
cdr3_aa: CASSVAGGQRTETQYF

d_call: NA
v_call: TRBV6-5
j_call: TRBJ1-5
clone_size: few
cdr3_nt: TGTGCCAGCTCGTGGGCAGGTGGGTACAATCAGCCCCAGCATTTT
cdr3_aa: CASSWAGGYNQPQHF

d_call: TRBD1
v_call: TRBV24-1
j_call: TRBJ2-5
clone_size: NA
cdr3_nt: TGTGCCACCAGTGATTCCACAGGGGAGGAGACCCAGTACTTC
cdr3_aa: CATSDSTGEETQYF

d_call: NA
v_call: TRBV24-1
j_call: TRBJ1-2
clone_size: NA
cdr3_nt: TGTGCCACCAGTGAAACCGACGGTATCTATGGCTACACCTTC
cdr3_aa: CATSETDGIYGYTF

d_call: NA
v_call: TRBV7-2
j_call: TRBJ1-5
clone_size: NA
cdr3_nt: TGTGCCAGCAGCTTCGGAGGGTTTCAGCCCCAGCATTTT
cdr3_aa: CASSFGGFQPQHF

d_call: TRBD2
v_call: TRBV7-6
j_call: TRBJ2-6
clone_size: NA
cdr3_nt: TGTGCCAGCAGCACCTCTAGCGGGGGGGTGTCTGGGGCCAACGTCCTGACTTTC
cdr3_aa: CASSTSSGGVSGANVLTF

d_call: NA
v_call: TRBV2
j_call: TRBJ1-5
clone_size: once
cdr3_nt: TGTGCCAGCAGAGGTGACTCGCCCGGGCAGCCCCAGCATTTT
cdr3_aa: CASRGDSPGQPQHF

d_call: NA
v_call: TRBV7-2
j_call: TRBJ1-5
clone_size: NA
cdr3_nt: TGTGCCAGCAGCTTAATGACAAACAATCAGCCCCAGCATTTT
cdr3_aa: CASSLMTNNQPQHF

d_call: TRBD1
v_call: TRBV5-4
j_call: TRBJ2-7
clone_size: NA
cdr3_nt: TGTGCCAGCAGCTTGATCGGGACAGGGATTGTCGAGCAGTACTTC
cdr3_aa: CASSLIGTGIVEQYF

d_call: NA
v_call: TRBV19
j_call: TRBJ2-7
clone_size: few
cdr3_nt: TGTGCCAGTAGTACGACAGTAAGTAGAGAGCAGTACTTC
cdr3_aa: CASSTTVSREQYF

d_call: NA
v_call: TRBV9
j_call: TRBJ2-1
clone_size: NA
cdr3_nt: TGTGCCAGCAGCGACCCTGGACAGGAGCAGTTCTTC
cdr3_aa: CASSDPGQEQFF

d_call: TRBD1
v_call: TRBV9
j_call: TRBJ1-1
clone_size: NA
cdr3_nt: TGTGCCAGCAGAGCCGGGACAGGGGGTGAAGCTTTCTTT
cdr3_aa: CASRAGTGGEAFF

d_call: NA
v_call: TRBV29-1
j_call: TRBJ1-1
clone_size: NA
cdr3_nt: TGCAGCGTTGACCGCCGGGGCGGACGGTGGGACACTGAAGCTTTCTTT
cdr3_aa: CSVDRRGGRWDTEAFF

d_call: TRBD2
v_call: TRBV7-2
j_call: TRBJ2-1
clone_size: NA
cdr3_nt: TGTGCCAGCACATCCGGGGGGTTCCTCTCGAATGAGCAGTTCTTC
cdr3_aa: CASTSGGFLSNEQFF